These T cell receptor beta chains were read from a single sample in a study of Ad26.COV2.S vaccination and SARS-CoV-2 variants. Clones were read by immunoSEQ multiplex PCR, and TCRdb kept only the in-frame ones, dropping some. The table includes about 350,000 clones, 92% detected once. The sequences come from peripheral blood, collected after recovery from COVID-19. These receptor sequences come from a human donor who had recovered from COVID-19. Both conserved end residues are part of each CDR3. D genes are given only for firm matches. A clone size is listed for some rows: how often the clone was seen (once, few, many), or a class if it is expanded.

d_call | clone_size | j_call | v_call | cdr3_aa | cdr3_nt
- | - | TRBJ1-3 | TRBV29-1 | CSVVLGSSGNTIYF | TGCAGCGTTGTATTGGGGTCTTCGGGAAACACCATATATTTT
TRBD2 | once | TRBJ2-5 | TRBV9 | CAGSVASGGASYQETQYF | TGTGCCGGCAGCGTAGCCAGCGGGGGGGCCTCGTACCAAGAGACCCAGTACTTC
- | - | TRBJ1-3 | TRBV29-1 | CSVPGSGNTIYF | TGCAGCGTGCCGGGCTCTGGAAACACCATATATTTT
- | - | TRBJ1-2 | TRBV10-1 | CASSAGTNYGYTF | TGCGCCAGCAGTGCTGGCACCAACTATGGCTACACCTTC
- | - | TRBJ1-2 | TRBV4-1 | CASSQFFNYGYTF | TGCGCCAGCAGCCAATTCTTTAACTATGGCTACACCTTC
TRBD1 | once | TRBJ1-1 | TRBV5-1 | CASSLTGGNTEAFF | TGCGCCAGCAGCTTGACAGGGGGGAACACTGAAGCTTTCTTT
- | - | TRBJ1-2 | TRBV12-3/TRBV12-4 | CASQNFYGYTF | TGTGCCAGTCAGAATTTCTATGGCTACACCTTC
TRBD2 | - | TRBJ2-5 | TRBV9 | CASSVEISGGPAETQYF | TGTGCCAGCAGCGTAGAAATTAGCGGGGGCCCCGCGGAGACCCAGTACTTC
TRBD1 | few | TRBJ1-5 | TRBV9 | CASSGTGGGQPQHF | TGTGCCAGCAGCGGGACAGGAGGGGGTCAGCCCCAGCATTTT
- | - | TRBJ1-2 | TRBV15 | CATSRDNGYGYTF | TGTGCCACCAGCAGAGATAACGGCTATGGCTACACCTTC
- | - | TRBJ1-2 | TRBV11-2 | CASSLDIGRGVGYTF | TGTGCCAGCAGCTTAGATATAGGCAGGGGAGTAGGCTACACCTTC
- | - | TRBJ1-4 | TRBV11-2 | CASSSGAGGKLFF | TGTGCCTCATCCTCGGGAGCCGGAGGGAAACTGTTTTTT
- | once | TRBJ1-2 | TRBV6-5 | CASSYDGWDYGYTF | TGTGCCAGCAGTTACGACGGGTGGGACTATGGCTACACCTTC
- | - | TRBJ2-7 | TRBV12-3/TRBV12-4 | CASREGSGLEQYF | TGTGCCAGCAGGGAGGGAAGCGGTCTCGAGCAGTACTTC
- | - | TRBJ2-7 | TRBV19 | CASSNTAKSEQYF | TGTGCCAGTAGTAACACCGCCAAATCGGAGCAGTACTTC
- | - | TRBJ1-1 | TRBV9 | CASSAAGVNTEAFF | TGTGCCAGCAGCGCCGCAGGGGTGAACACTGAAGCTTTCTTT
- | - | TRBJ2-2 | TRBV27 | CASSLKTGGELFF | TGTGCCAGCAGTTTAAAGACTGGCGGGGAGCTGTTTTTT
- | - | TRBJ1-2 | TRBV29-1 | CSVEDLQNYGYTF | TGCAGCGTTGAAGACTTACAGAACTATGGCTACACCTTC
- | - | TRBJ1-2 | TRBV4-1 | CASSQFSGQAGYTF | TGCGCCAGCAGCCAATTTTCCGGGCAAGCCGGCTACACCTTC
- | - | TRBJ2-5 | TRBV19 | CASSIRGGEETQYF | TGTGCCAGTAGTATAAGGGGGGGGGAAGAGACCCAGTACTTC
- | - | TRBJ2-7 | TRBV7-9 | CATTQGLGEQYF | TGTGCCACAACGCAGGGACTGGGCGAGCAGTACTTC
- | - | TRBJ1-4 | TRBV18 | CASSSQRNEKLFF | TGTGCCAGCTCATCACAGCGGAATGAAAAACTGTTTTTT
- | once | TRBJ1-5 | TRBV6-1 | CASSEALSRGRKLSNQPQHF | TGTGCCAGCAGTGAAGCCCTGTCAAGAGGACGGAAGCTCAGCAATCAGCCCCAGCATTTT
- | - | TRBJ1-1 | TRBV7-2 | CASIKIRATEAFF | TGTGCCAGCATCAAGATCAGGGCCACTGAAGCTTTCTTT
- | - | TRBJ2-1 | TRBV5-6 | CASSHESAQYNEQFF | TGTGCCAGCAGTCACGAAAGCGCTCAGTACAATGAGCAGTTCTTC
- | - | TRBJ1-1 | TRBV7-9 | CASSSGVGGRTEAFF | TGTGCCAGCAGCTCAGGGGTCGGGGGGCGCACTGAAGCTTTCTTT
TRBD1 | - | TRBJ2-3 | TRBV12-5 | CASVPPPTGATDTQYF | TGTGCTAGTGTCCCACCCCCTACAGGGGCGACAGATACGCAGTATTTT
TRBD2 | - | TRBJ2-7 | TRBV6-6 | CASSARTSGGSMAQYF | TGTGCCAGCAGTGCCCGGACTAGCGGGGGGAGTATGGCGCAGTACTTC
TRBD2 | - | TRBJ2-1 | TRBV9 | CASSVGKGAGGHNEQFF | TGTGCCAGCAGCGTAGGGAAAGGGGCGGGGGGGCACAATGAGCAGTTCTTC
- | - | TRBJ1-2 | TRBV29-1 | CSVRGRDPLINYGYTF | TGCAGCGTTCGAGGCAGGGACCCTCTGATTAACTATGGCTACACCTTC
TRBD1 | - | TRBJ1-4 | TRBV4-1 | CASSQDGAGGEKLFF | TGCGCCAGCAGCCAAGATGGGGCAGGGGGGGAAAAACTGTTTTTT
- | - | TRBJ2-2 | TRBV21-1 | CASPSHLQGGNTGELFF | TGTGCCAGCCCATCCCACCTACAGGGGGGGAACACCGGGGAGCTGTTTTTT
- | - | TRBJ1-4 | TRBV15 | CATSKTYGRNEKLFF | TGTGCCACCAGCAAAACATATGGCAGGAATGAAAAACTGTTTTTT
TRBD1 | - | TRBJ1-2 | TRBV27 | CASSSPRTGRYGYTF | TGTGCCAGCAGTTCACCCAGGACAGGCCGCTATGGCTACACCTTC
TRBD2 | - | TRBJ2-7 | TRBV13 | CASSSAGTSSYEQYF | TGTGCCAGCAGCTCTGCCGGGACTAGCAGCTACGAGCAGTACTTC
- | - | TRBJ1-2 | TRBV11-2 | CASSQTRVANYGYTF | TGTGCCAGCAGTCAAACGAGGGTCGCTAACTATGGCTACACCTTC
TRBD1 | - | TRBJ1-2 | TRBV18 | CASSPKEQGTGYTF | TGTGCCAGCTCACCAAAAGAACAGGGGACTGGCTACACCTTC
- | few | TRBJ1-6 | TRBV7-8 | CASSLDFENSPLHF | TGTGCCAGCAGCTTAGATTTCGAGAATTCACCCCTCCACTTT
TRBD2 | once | TRBJ2-3 | TRBV10-1 | CASRGEAGPKEDTQYF | TGCGCCAGCAGGGGGGAAGCGGGGCCTAAGGAAGATACGCAGTATTTT
- | - | TRBJ2-5 | TRBV9 | CASSVDLFQETQYF | TGTGCCAGCAGCGTCGACCTATTCCAAGAGACCCAGTACTTC
TRBD2 | - | TRBJ2-3 | TRBV10-3 | CAITSGGAVDTQYF | TGTGCCATCACTAGCGGGGGGGCGGTGGATACGCAGTATTTT
- | - | TRBJ2-5 | TRBV7-9 | CASRAGLAVQETQYF | TGTGCCAGCCGAGCAGGCCTGGCAGTTCAAGAGACCCAGTACTTC
- | - | TRBJ1-2 | TRBV11-2 | CASSLEGSTWGGNYGYTF | TGTGCCAGCAGCTTAGAGGGGTCCACGTGGGGAGGAAACTATGGCTACACCTTC
- | - | TRBJ1-3 | TRBV25-1 | CASSEWGNTIYF | TGTGCCAGCAGTGAATGGGGAAACACCATATATTTT
- | - | TRBJ1-3 | TRBV9 | CASSPGGTIYF | TGTGCCAGCAGCCCCGGTGGCACCATATATTTT
- | - | TRBJ2-2 | TRBV5-1 | CASSLEGGGPQGGELFF | TGCGCCAGCAGCTTGGAAGGTGGGGGTCCCCAGGGCGGGGAGCTGTTTTTT
- | - | TRBJ2-5 | TRBV4-3 | CASSQEAAQETQYF | TGCGCCAGCAGCCAAGAGGCAGCCCAAGAGACCCAGTACTTC
TRBD1 | - | TRBJ2-7 | TRBV14 | CASSRDRAGYEQYF | TGTGCCAGCAGCCGGGACAGGGCGGGGTACGAGCAGTACTTC
- | - | TRBJ2-5 | TRBV27 | CASSLRGQLQETQYF | TGTGCCAGCAGTTTACGCGGACAGCTCCAAGAGACCCAGTACTTC
TRBD1 | - | TRBJ2-7 | TRBV13 | CASSLGPGTGDYEQYF | TGTGCCAGCAGCTTAGGTCCGGGGACAGGGGACTACGAGCAGTACTTC
TRBD1 | - | TRBJ1-2 | TRBV6-6 | CASRRRQGTFYGYTF | TGTGCCAGCAGACGAAGACAGGGAACATTCTATGGCTACACCTTC
- | - | TRBJ1-3 | TRBV7-8 | CASSSWNRQASGNTIYF | TGTGCCAGCAGCTCCTGGAATAGACAAGCCTCTGGAAACACCATATATTTT
- | - | TRBJ2-1 | TRBV20-1 | CSASRENEQFF | TGCAGTGCCAGTCGGGAAAATGAGCAGTTCTTC
- | - | TRBJ1-2 | TRBV19 | CASSTPGQLYGYTF | TGTGCCAGTAGTACTCCGGGACAACTCTATGGCTACACCTTC
- | few | TRBJ2-2 | TRBV24-1 | CATSDLTGELFF | TGTGCCACCAGTGACCTCACCGGGGAGCTGTTTTTT